One and the same sample provided the 20 T cell receptor beta chains below, sequenced in a study of cytomegalovirus exposure and HLA in healthy donors (dated by TCRdb to between 2016 and 2019). The library was made by the immunoSEQ multiplex PCR assay. For the multiplex PCR, a mixture combining 60 forward primers for TCR Vbeta segments and 13 reverse primers for TCR Jbeta segments was used. The table was pulled from immuneACCESS by TCRdb, which kept in-frame rearrangements only. Such tables lose some clones; where checked, under half of the loss comes from unresolved V genes, and the rest has no known cause. This sample is represented by roughly 120,000 clones; roughly 76% of them were singletons. The top ten constitute roughly 8% of the sample. The sequencing sample was made of PBMCs. The receptor set was obtained from a woman in her forties or fifties in good health and CMV-seropositive.

This chain links TRBV6-5 with TRBJ2-1; 14 bases are shared with TRBD2. The CDR3 length is 14 residues. V shed 5 bases, J shed 15 bases, and the junction held 9 bases outside the gene matches. Germline V gives CDR1 MNHEY, CDR2 SVGAGI. The CDR3 is CASSAGLAGAPSFF. The CDR3 DNA sequence: TGTGCCAGCAGTGCGGGACTAGCGGGAGCCCCCTCGTTCTTC.

The chain is built from TRBV7-9 and TRBJ2-3, with TRBD1 identical over 7 bases. V lost 5 bases and J lost 7; bases outside the gene matches: 12. In germline, CDR1 is SEHNR, CDR2 FQNEAQ (reference sequence). This CDR3 has 15 amino acids. The CDR3 protein is CASSPRGQWRNTQYF. The CDR3 DNA reads as TGTGCCAGCAGCCCTAGGGGACAGTGGAGGAATACGCAGTATTTT. Full variable domain (missing parts from reference TRBV7-9 and TRBJ2-3): DTGVSQNPRHKITKRGQNVTFRCDPISEHNRLYWYRQTLGQGPEFLTYFQNEAQLEKSRLLSDRFSAERPKGSFSTLEIQRTEQGDSAMYLCASSPRGQWRNTQYFGPGTRLTVL.

The gene calls are TRBV7-2 and TRBJ1-4; D is unresolved. CDR1 is SGHTA and CDR2 is FQGNSA in the germline V gene. CDR3 length: 14 amino acids. The germline V and J ends were trimmed by 5 bases and 0 bases, with 7 bases remaining between them. CDR3 residues: CASSQFATNEKLFF. The CDR3 DNA follows: TGTGCCAGCAGCCAATTTGCAACTAATGAAAAACTGTTTTTT. The variable domain in full, completed from reference TRBV7-2 and TRBJ1-4, reads GAGVSQSPSNKVTEKGKDVELRCDPISGHTALYWYRQSLGQGLEFLIYFQGNSAPDKSGLPSDRFSAERTGGSVSTLTIQRTQQEDSAVYLCASSQFATNEKLFFGSGTQLSVL.

The rearrangement links TRBV2 to TRBJ2-3; D is perhaps TRBD1 (6 bases). CDR1 is SNHLY and CDR2 is FYNNEI in the germline V gene. The CDR3 runs 12 residues. Trimming stripped 5 bases from V and 6 bases from J, with 9 bases between. The CDR3 coding sequence is TGTGCCAGCAGTTTTCAGGGGGATACGCAGTATTTT. Protein sequence: CASSFQGDTQYF.

J is TRBJ2-4 and V is TRBV2; 8 positions match TRBD2. The CDR3 sequence is 16 residues long. Germline V gene lookup returns CDR1 SNHLY and CDR2 FYNNEI. V dropped 7 bases and J dropped 12; count of bases not matched to a gene: 20. The CDR3 is CASTLPTGGPGGSQYF. The CDR3 DNA sequence: TGTGCCAGCACCCTCCCGACGGGGGGGCCGGGTGGGAGTCAGTACTTC.

V is TRBV19 and J is TRBJ1-4; perhaps TRBD1 as D (5 bases). The CDR3 totals 13 residues. The V gene lost 3 bases and the J gene lost 4 bases, with 6 bases spanning the gap. In germline, CDR1 is LNHDA, CDR2 SQIVND (reference sequence). The CDR3, as DNA: TGTGCCAGTAGTATGGGGCTTAATGAAAAACTGTTTTTT. Residues: CASSMGLNEKLFF.

The gene calls are TRBV2 and TRBJ2-7; D unresolved. V was pared by 7 bases and J by 0 bases, with 16 bases between. The germline gives CDR1 SNHLY, CDR2 FYNNEI. The CDR3 totals 15 residues. CDR3 DNA: TGTGCCAGCACCGCGGATGGCGCCAGCTCCTACGAGCAGTACTTC. It translates to CASTADGASSYEQYF.

The V gene is TRBV10-3, the J gene TRBJ2-5, with TRBD2 matching over 9 bases. With V trimmed by 0 bases and J by 5 bases, 7 bases remained unmatched. The CDR3 is 16 amino acids. Germline V gene sequence: CDR1 ENHRY, CDR2 SYGVKD. The CDR3 DNA reads as TGTGCCATCAGTGAGTCGGGAGGCGGGGGGGCTGAGACCCAGTACTTC. Amino acids: CAISESGGGGAETQYF.

The chain links TRBV5-4 to TRBJ2-5; 10 bases match TRBD1. The CDR3 totals 15 residues. The V and J ends lost 4 bases and 4 bases, in that order; junction bases with no gene match: 7. Germline lookup yields CDR1 SGHNT and CDR2 YYREEE (reference sequence). Written as DNA, the CDR3 is TGTGCCAGCAGCCTCGGGACAGGGGAACGAGAGACCCAGTACTTC. It encodes CASSLGTGERETQYF.

V is TRBV5-1 and J is TRBJ2-5; 7 nucleotides match TRBD2. The J segment lost 5 bases and the V segment lost 4 bases, leaving 8 bases of the junction unmatched. CDR3 length: 14 residues. Germline V CDR1 and CDR2: SGHRS, YFSETQ. CDR3 in amino acids: CASSPLGRGETQYF. CDR3 DNA: TGCGCCAGCAGCCCACTTGGGAGGGGCGAGACCCAGTACTTC.

This chain joins TRBV10-1 and TRBJ2-1, with 9 bases aligning to TRBD2. The CDR3 contains 20 residues. The V gene end was trimmed by 7 bases and the J gene end by 5 bases; junction bases not matched to a gene: 24. In germline, CDR1 is WNHNN, CDR2 SYGVQD (reference sequence). This CDR3 reads CASNGGLLAGGERAHNEQFF. The CDR3 region has the DNA TGCGCCAGCAATGGGGGACTACTTGCGGGGGGGGAAAGGGCACACAATGAGCAGTTCTTC.

CDR3 protein: CASSSDITEAFF. CDR3 DNA: TGCGCCAGCAGTTCGGACATTACTGAAGCTTTCTTT. V and J are TRBV5-1 and TRBJ1-1; a weak D match, TRBD1 (5 bases). Trimming took off 5 bases at V and 5 bases at J, with 10 bases between the two ends. The CDR3 covers 12 residues. Germline assignment: CDR1 SGHRS and CDR2 YFSETQ.

V gene TRBV7-3 combines with J gene TRBJ2-2, with unresolved D. Trimming removed 5 bases from V and 2 bases from J, with 18 bases in between. Germline lookup yields CDR1 SGHTA and CDR2 FQGTGA. This CDR3 region has 17 residues. The CDR3 loop reads CASSRSPERVNTGELFF. The DNA of the CDR3 is TGTGCCAGCAGCCGAAGCCCCGAGAGAGTTAACACCGGGGAGCTGTTTTTT.

The rearrangement links TRBV7-6 to TRBJ2-5; TRBD2 agrees at 9 bases. CDR1 and CDR2 from the germline V gene are SGHVS and FNYEAQ. The CDR3 is made up of 17 amino acids. With 1 base clipped from V and 1 base from J, the junction kept 7 bases outside the gene matches. CDR3 DNA: TGTGCCAGCAGCTTAGAGGTCCCTAGCGGGGTCCAAGAGACCCAGTACTTC. Translation: CASSLEVPSGVQETQYF.

The gene calls are TRBV27 and TRBJ1-1; D is possibly TRBD1 (6 bases). Between the trimmed V and J ends, which lost 4 bases and 4 bases, there was a span of 7 bases. This CDR3 has 12 residues. CDR1 is MNHEY and CDR2 is SMNVEV in the germline V gene (reference sequence). DNA for the CDR3: TGTGCCAGCAGTTCACAGGGCACTGAAGCTTTCTTT. It translates to CASSSQGTEAFF.

This clone was detected once. The chain is built from TRBV5-1 and TRBJ1-2, with 11 bases lining up with TRBD1. Germline V CDR1 and CDR2: SGHRS, YFSETQ. V gave up 3 bases and J gave up 5 bases; unmatched junction bases: 12. The CDR3 is made up of 17 amino acids. The CDR3 region has the DNA TGCGCCAGCAGCTCGGACCGCGGGACAGGGGGGGAGTATGGCTACACCTTC. This sequence encodes CASSSDRGTGGEYGYTF.

The chain couples TRBV19 to TRBJ2-7, with 7 bases fitting TRBD2. CDR3 length equals 14 residues. Per germline, CDR1 LNHDA and CDR2 SQIVND (reference sequence). Germline trimming cut 5 bases from V and 4 bases from J; bases unmatched to any gene: 8. The CDR3 DNA follows: TGTGCCAGTAGTCCCTGGGAGGGTGAATACGAGCAGTACTTC. Its translation: CASSPWEGEYEQYF. Together with reference TRBV19 and TRBJ2-7, the CDR3 gives the full variable domain: DGGITQSPKYLFRKEGQNVTLSCEQNLNHDAMYWYRQDPGQGLRLIYYSQIVNDFQKGDIAEGYSVSREKKESFPLTVTSAQKNPTAFYLCASSPWEGEYEQYFGPGTRLTVT.

Only one count was recorded for this clone. This chain joins TRBV23-1 and TRBJ2-7; no clear D. TRBV23-1 qualifies as an ORF whose function is uncertain. V lost 6 bases, J lost 0 bases, and 18 bases lay in between. CDR3 length: 16 residues. DNA for the CDR3: TGCGCCAGCAGGCCTGAGTCGTACAGTAGCTCCTACGAGCAGTACTTC. This gives the protein CASRPESYSSSYEQYF.

This clone has a handful of counts. The V gene is TRBV4-2, the J gene TRBJ1-6, with 11 positions matching TRBD1. The trim removed 0 bases at V and 9 bases at J, leaving 4 bases unmatched. From germline, CDR1 is LGHNA and CDR2 YNFKEQ. The CDR3 has 16 residues. This CDR3 is CASSQDTGQGASPLHF. CDR3 DNA sequence: TGTGCCAGCAGCCAAGATACCGGACAGGGGGCTTCACCCCTCCACTTT.

This chain connects TRBV11-2 to TRBJ1-1, with a possible D match to TRBD1 (6 bases). Germline V gene lookup returns CDR1 SGHAT and CDR2 FQNNGV. V was shortened by 3 bases and J by 1 base, with 9 bases between the two germline ends. The CDR3 has 14 residues. The CDR3 bases are TGTGCCAGCAGCTTCAGGGGATCGAACACTGAAGCTTTCTTT. It is translated as CASSFRGSNTEAFF.